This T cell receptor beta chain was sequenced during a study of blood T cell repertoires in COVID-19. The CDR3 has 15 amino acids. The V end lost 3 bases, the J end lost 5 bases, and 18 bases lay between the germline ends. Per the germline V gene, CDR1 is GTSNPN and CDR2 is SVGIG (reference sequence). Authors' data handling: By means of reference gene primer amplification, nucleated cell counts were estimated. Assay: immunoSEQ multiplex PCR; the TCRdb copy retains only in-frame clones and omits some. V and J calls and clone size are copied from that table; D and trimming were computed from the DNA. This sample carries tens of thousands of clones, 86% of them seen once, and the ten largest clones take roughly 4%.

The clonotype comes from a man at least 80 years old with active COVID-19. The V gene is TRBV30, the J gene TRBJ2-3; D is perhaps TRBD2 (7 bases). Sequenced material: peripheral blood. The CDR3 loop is CAWSLGGEPRDTQYF. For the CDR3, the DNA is TGTGCCTGGAGCCTAGGGGGGGAACCCAGAGATACGCAGTATTTT.